This T cell receptor (beta chain) was obtained from a study of T cell responses to AZD1222 COVID-19 vaccine. This CDR3 is 13 amino acids long. Trimming left V 2 bases short and J 1 base short, with 4 bases between. The germline gives CDR1 MNHEY, CDR2 SVGAGI. Sequencing used immunoSEQ multiplex PCR; TCRdb keeps in-frame clones, though not all of them. Seen here are about 140,000 clones, 70% to 90% observed once, and the top ten hold more than 5.5%. Source: peripheral blood, taken on day 0 of AZD1222 vaccination. V is TRBV6-5 and J is TRBJ2-3; D is ambiguous. The source is an adult in good health. In nucleotides, the CDR3 is TGTGCCAGCAGTTACGCGGGCACAGATACGCAGTATTTT. This encodes CASSYAGTDTQYF.